This T cell receptor (beta chain) was obtained from a study of CD8 T cells in ankylosing spondylitis. In its sample, this clonotype was seen many times. Its antigen is unknown. The authors made TCR beta libraries by quantitative 5'-RACE with molecular barcodes. TCRdb itself ran the 5' RACE reads through MiXCR, one entry per CDR3 protein. Of 200,000 to 250,000 distinct CDR3 sequences in the sample, 7% to 10% were seen once. From germline, CDR1 is DFQATT and CDR2 SNEGSKA (reference sequence). V trimming: 5 bases; J trimming: 0 bases; junction bases outside the gene matches: 13. CDR3 length: 18 residues. General study results and limits: According to the report, clones linked to the disease were significantly enriched in matched synovial fluid samples taken from ankylosing spondylitis patients.

The sequencing input was blood, either unsorted or a sorted T cell fraction (not recorded which). The sequence was collected from a female donor with ankylosing spondylitis or in good health (not recorded which). V is TRBV20-1 and J is TRBJ2-3; 11 bases agree with TRBD2. Here the CDR3 reads CSAEAGLAERTSTDTQYF. CDR3 nucleotides: TGCAGTGCTGAAGCGGGACTAGCGGAGCGGACTAGCACAGATACGCAGTATTTT.